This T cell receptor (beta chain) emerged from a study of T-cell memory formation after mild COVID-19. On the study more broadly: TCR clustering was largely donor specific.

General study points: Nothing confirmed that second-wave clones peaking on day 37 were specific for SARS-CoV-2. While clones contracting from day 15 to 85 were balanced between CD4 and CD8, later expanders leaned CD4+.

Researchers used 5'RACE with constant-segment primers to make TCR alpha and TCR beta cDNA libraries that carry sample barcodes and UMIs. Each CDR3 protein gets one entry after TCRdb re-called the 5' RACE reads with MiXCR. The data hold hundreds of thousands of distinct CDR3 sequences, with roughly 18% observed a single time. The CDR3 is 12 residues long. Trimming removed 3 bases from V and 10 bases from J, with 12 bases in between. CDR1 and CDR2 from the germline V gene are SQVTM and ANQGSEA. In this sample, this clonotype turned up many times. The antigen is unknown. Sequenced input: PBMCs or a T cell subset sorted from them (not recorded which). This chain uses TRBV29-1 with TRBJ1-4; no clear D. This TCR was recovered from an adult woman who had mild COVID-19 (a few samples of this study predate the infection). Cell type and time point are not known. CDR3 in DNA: TGCAGCGTTGAGGGCGGAGGAGGAAAACTGTTTTTT. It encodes CSVEGGGGKLFF.